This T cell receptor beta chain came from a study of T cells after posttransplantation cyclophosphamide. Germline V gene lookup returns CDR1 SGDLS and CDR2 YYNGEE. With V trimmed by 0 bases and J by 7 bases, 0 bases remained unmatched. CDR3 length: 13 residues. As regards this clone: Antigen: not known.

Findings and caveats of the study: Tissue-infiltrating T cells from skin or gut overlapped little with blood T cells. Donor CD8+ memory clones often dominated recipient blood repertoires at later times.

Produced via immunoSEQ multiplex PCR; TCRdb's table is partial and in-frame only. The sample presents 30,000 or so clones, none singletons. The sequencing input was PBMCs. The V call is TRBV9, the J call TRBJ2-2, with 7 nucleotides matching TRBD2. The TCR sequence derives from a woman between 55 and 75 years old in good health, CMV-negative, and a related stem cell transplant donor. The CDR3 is CASSVERGGELFF. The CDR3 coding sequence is TGTGCCAGCAGCGTAGAGCGGGGCGGGGAGCTGTTTTTT.